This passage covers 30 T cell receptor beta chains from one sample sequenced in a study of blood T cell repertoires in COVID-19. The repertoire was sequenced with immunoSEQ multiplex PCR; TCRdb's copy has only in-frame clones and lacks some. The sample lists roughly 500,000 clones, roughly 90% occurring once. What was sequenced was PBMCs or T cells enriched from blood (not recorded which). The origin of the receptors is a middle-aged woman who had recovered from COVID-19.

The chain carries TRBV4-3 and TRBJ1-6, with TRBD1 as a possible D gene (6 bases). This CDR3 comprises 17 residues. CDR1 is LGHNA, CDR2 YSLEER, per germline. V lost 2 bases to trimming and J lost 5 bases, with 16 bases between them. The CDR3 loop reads CASSQSRGGADNSPLHF. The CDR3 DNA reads TGCGCCAGCAGCCAAAGCCGCGGGGGGGCAGATAATTCACCCCTCCACTTT.

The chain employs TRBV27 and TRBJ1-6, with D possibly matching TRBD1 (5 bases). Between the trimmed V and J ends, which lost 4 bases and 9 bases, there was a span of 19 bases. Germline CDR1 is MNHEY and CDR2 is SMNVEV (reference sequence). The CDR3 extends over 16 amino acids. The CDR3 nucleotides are TGTGCCAGCAGTTCCAGGGCCCTAAGTAGGGGTTCACCCCTCCACTTT. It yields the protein CASSSRALSRGSPLHF.

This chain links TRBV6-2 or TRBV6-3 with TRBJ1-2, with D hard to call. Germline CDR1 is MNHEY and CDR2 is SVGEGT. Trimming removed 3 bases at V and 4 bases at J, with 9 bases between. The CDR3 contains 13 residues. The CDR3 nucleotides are TGTGCCAGCAGTTATGCGGGCAGCTATGGCTACACCTTC. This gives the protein CASSYAGSYGYTF.

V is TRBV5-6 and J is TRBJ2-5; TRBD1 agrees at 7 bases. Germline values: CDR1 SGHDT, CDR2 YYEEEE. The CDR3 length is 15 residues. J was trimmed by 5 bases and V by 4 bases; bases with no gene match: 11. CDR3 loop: CASSVQGSGGETQYF. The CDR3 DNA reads TGTGCCAGCAGCGTACAGGGGAGTGGCGGGGAGACCCAGTACTTC.

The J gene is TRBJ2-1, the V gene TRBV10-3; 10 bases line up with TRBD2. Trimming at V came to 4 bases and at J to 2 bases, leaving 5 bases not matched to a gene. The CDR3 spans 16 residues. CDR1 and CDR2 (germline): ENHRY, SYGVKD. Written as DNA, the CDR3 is TGTGCCATCAGTGGACTAGCGGGTGGGGCCTACAATGAGCAGTTCTTC. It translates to CAISGLAGGAYNEQFF.

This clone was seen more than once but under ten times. The CDR3 region is CASSPYSGRSAGELFF. CDR3 nucleotide sequence: TGTGCCAGCAGCCCCTACAGCGGGAGAAGCGCCGGGGAGCTGTTTTTT. The chain recombines TRBV11-2 with TRBJ2-2, with 8 bases fitting TRBD2. Germline CDR1 and CDR2: SGHAT and FQNNGV. Trimming removed 5 bases from V and 6 bases from J; junction bases left unmatched: 11. There are 16 residues in the CDR3.

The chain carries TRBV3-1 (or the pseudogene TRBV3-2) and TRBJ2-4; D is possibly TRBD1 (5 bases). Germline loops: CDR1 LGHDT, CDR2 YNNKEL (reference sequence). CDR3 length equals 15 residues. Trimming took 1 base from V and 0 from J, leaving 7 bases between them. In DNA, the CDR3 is TGTGCCAGCAGCCAAGGACAGCTAGCCAAAAACATTCAGTACTTC. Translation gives CASSQGQLAKNIQYF.

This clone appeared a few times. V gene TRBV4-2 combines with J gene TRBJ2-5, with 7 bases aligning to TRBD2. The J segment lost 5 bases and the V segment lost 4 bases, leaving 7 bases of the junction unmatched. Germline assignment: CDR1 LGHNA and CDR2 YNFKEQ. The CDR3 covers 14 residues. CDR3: CASSPRGEQETQYF. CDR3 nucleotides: TGTGCCAGCAGCCCTCGGGGGGAGCAGGAGACCCAGTACTTC.

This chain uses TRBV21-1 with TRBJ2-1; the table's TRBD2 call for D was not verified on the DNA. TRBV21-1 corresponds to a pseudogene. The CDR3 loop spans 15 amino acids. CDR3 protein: CASSNREPGAGEQFF. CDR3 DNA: TGTGCCAGCAGCAACCGGGAGCCGGGTGCGGGTGAGCAGTTCTTC.

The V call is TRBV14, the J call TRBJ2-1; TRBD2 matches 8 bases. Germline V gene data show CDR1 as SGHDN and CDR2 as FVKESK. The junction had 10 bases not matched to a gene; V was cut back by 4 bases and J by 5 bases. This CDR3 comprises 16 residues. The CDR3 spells CASSLLRAGAHNEQFF. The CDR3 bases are TGTGCCAGCAGCCTCCTCCGAGCGGGGGCTCACAATGAGCAGTTCTTC. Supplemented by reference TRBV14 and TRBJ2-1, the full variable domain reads EAGVTQFPSHSVIEKGQTVTLRCDPISGHDNLYWYRRVMGKEIKFLLHFVKESKQDESGMPNNRFLAERTGGTYSTLKVQPAELEDSGVYFCASSLLRAGAHNEQFFGPGTRLTVL.

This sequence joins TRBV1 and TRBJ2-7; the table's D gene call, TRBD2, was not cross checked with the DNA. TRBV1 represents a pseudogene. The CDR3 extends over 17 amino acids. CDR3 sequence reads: CTSSHGVAAFLRAAQYF. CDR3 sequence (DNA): TGCACCAGCAGCCATGGAGTGGCGGCCTTCCTACGAGCGGCGCAGTACTTC.

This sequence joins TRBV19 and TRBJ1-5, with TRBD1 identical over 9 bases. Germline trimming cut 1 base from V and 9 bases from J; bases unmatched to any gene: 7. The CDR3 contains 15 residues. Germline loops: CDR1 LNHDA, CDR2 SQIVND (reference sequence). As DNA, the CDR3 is TGTGCCAGTAGTATAGGGGACAGGGTCAATGGGCCCCAGCATTTT. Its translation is CASSIGDRVNGPQHF.

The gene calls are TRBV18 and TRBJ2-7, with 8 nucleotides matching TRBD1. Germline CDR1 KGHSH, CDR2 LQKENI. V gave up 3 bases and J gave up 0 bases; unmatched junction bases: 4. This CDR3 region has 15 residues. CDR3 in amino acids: CASSPGQVTSYEQYF. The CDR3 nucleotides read TGTGCCAGCTCACCGGGACAGGTTACCTCCTACGAGCAGTACTTC.

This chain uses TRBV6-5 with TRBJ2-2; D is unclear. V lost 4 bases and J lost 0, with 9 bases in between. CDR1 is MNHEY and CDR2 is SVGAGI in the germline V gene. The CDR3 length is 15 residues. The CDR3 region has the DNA TGTGCCAGCAGTTCCCCTTATACGAACACCGGGGAGCTGTTTTTT. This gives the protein CASSSPYTNTGELFF.

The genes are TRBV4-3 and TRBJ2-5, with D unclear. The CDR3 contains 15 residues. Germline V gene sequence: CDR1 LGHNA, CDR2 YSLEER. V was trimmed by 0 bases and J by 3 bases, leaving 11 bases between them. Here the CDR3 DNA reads TGCGCCAGCAGCCAAGATTCGTCGGCGGAAGAGACCCAGTACTTC. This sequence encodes CASSQDSSAEETQYF.

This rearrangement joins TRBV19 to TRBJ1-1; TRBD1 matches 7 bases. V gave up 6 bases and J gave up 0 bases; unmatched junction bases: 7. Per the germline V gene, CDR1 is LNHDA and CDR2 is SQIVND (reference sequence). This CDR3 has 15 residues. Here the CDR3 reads CASRKTGNLNTEAFF. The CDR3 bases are TGTGCCAGTAGGAAGACAGGGAACTTGAACACTGAAGCTTTCTTT.

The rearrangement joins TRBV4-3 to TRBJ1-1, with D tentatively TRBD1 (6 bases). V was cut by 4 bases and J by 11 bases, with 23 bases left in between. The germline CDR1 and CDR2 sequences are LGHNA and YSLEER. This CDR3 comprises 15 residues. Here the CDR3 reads CASSPVGRGALVAFF. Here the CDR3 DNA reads TGCGCCAGCAGCCCGGTTGGACGGGGGGCCCTGGTCGCTTTCTTT.

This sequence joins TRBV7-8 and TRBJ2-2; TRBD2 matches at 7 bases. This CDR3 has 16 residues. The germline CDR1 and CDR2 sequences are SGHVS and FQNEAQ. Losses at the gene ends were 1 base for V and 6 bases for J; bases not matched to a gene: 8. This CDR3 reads CASSLEASGLSGELFF. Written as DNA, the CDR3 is TGTGCCAGCAGCTTAGAGGCTAGCGGTCTTTCCGGGGAGCTGTTTTTT.

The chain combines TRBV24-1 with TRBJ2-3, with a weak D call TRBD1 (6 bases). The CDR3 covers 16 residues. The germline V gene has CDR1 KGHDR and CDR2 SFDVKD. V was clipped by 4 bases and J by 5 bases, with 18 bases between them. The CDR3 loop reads CATSDPTTGAVDTQYF. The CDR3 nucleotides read TGTGCCACCAGTGACCCGACGACAGGCGCTGTAGATACGCAGTATTTT.

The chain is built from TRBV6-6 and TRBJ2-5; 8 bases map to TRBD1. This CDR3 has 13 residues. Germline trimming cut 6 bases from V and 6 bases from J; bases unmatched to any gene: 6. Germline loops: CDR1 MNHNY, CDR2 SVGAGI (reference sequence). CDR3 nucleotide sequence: TGTGCCAGCAGGCTAGGACAGGGACAGACCCAGTACTTC. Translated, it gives CASRLGQGQTQYF.

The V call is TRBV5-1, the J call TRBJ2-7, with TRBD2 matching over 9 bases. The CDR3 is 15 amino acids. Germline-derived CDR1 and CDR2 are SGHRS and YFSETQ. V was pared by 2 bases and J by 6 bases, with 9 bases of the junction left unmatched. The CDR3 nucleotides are TGCGCCAGCAGCTTTGCTGCGGGAGGGCCGGTCGAGCAGTACTTC. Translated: CASSFAAGGPVEQYF.

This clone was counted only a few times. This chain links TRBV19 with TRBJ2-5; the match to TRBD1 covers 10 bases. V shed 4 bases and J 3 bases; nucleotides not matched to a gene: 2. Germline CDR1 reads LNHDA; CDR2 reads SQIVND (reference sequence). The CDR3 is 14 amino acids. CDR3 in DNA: TGTGCCAGTAGTACCGGGACAGGGGAAGAGACCCAGTACTTC. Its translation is CASSTGTGEETQYF.

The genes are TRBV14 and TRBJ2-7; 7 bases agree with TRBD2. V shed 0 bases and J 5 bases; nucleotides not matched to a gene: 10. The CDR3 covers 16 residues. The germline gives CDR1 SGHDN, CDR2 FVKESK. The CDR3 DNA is TGTGCCAGCAGCCAAGATATGGGGGGAGGGAACCACGAGCAGTACTTC. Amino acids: CASSQDMGGGNHEQYF. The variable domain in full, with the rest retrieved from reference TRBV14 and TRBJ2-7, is EAGVTQFPSHSVIEKGQTVTLRCDPISGHDNLYWYRRVMGKEIKFLLHFVKESKQDESGMPNNRFLAERTGGTYSTLKVQPAELEDSGVYFCASSQDMGGGNHEQYFGPGTRLTVT.

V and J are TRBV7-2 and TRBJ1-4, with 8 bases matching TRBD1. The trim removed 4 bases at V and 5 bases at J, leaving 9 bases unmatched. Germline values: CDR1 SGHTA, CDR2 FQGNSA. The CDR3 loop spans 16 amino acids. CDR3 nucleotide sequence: TGTGCCAGCAGCTACCGGACAGGGCCCAGGAATGAAAAACTGTTTTTT. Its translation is CASSYRTGPRNEKLFF.

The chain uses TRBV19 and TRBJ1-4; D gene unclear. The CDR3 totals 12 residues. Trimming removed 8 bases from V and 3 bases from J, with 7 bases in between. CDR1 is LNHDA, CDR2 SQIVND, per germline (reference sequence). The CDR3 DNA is TGTGCCAGTGTAGGAGCTAATGAAAAACTGTTTTTT. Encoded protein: CASVGANEKLFF.

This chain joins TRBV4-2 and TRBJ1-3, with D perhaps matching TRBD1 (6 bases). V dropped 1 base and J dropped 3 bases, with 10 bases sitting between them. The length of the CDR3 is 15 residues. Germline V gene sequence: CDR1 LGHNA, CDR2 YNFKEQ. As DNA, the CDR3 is TGTGCCAGCAGCCAAGGTGGGACATATGGAAACACCATATATTTT. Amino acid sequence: CASSQGGTYGNTIYF.

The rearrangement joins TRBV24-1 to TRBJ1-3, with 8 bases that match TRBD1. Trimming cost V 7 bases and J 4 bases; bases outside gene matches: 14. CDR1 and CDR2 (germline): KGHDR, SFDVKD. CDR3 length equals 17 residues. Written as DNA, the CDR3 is TGTGCCACCAGCCCGGGGACAGGAGATACAGGGGGAAACACCATATATTTT. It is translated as CATSPGTGDTGGNTIYF.

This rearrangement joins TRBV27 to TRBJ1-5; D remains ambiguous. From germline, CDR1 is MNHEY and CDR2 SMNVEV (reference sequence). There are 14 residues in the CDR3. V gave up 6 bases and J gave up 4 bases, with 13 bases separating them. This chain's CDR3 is CASSLFSGNQPQHF. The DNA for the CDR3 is TGTGCCAGCAGCCTATTTAGCGGTAATCAGCCCCAGCATTTT.

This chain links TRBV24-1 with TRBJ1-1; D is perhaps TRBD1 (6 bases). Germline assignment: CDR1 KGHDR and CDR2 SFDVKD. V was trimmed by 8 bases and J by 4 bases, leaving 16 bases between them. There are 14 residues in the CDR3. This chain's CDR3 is CATTPGGASTEAFF. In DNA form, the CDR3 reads TGTGCCACCACCCCGGGGGGGGCAAGCACTGAAGCTTTCTTT.

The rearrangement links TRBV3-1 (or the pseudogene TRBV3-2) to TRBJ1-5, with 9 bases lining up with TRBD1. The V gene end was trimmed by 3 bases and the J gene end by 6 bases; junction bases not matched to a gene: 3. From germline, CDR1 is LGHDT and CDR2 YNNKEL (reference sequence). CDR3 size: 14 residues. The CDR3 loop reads CASSHGQGSQPQHF. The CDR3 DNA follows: TGTGCCAGCAGCCATGGACAGGGGAGTCAGCCCCAGCATTTT.